This entry concerns a single T cell receptor (beta chain). The protocol was immunoSEQ multiplex PCR, while the TCRdb copy is restricted to in-frame clones and leaves out a portion. Of fewer than 350,000 clones in the sample, over 75% were seen once. These data come from a study of blood T cell repertoires in COVID-19. The CDR3 extends over 15 amino acids. Germline V CDR1 and CDR2: SNHLY, FYNNEI. V lost 3 bases and J 7 bases, leaving 15 bases between the germline ends. The material sequenced was PBMCs or T cells enriched from blood (not recorded which). This TCR derives from a man younger than 45 who had recovered from COVID-19. This chain connects TRBV2 to TRBJ1-4; the D is unclear. CDR3 loop: CASSDLPGFGEKLFF. The CDR3 coding sequence is TGTGCCAGCAGTGATCTGCCGGGGTTTGGTGAAAAACTGTTTTTT.